The clone carrying this TCR beta chain was seen just once. This sample stems from a study of OX40 agonist ivuxolimab in advanced cancers. Germline loops: CDR1 WSHSY, CDR2 SAAADI. The V and J ends lost 7 bases and 2 bases respectively, with 18 bases between them. The CDR3 is 15 residues long. Assay used: immunoSEQ multiplex PCR; TCRdb lists only in-frame clones, some missing. This table holds approximately 90,000 clones, around nine tenths found once. The sequence was collected from an adult with an advanced solid tumor such as melanoma, head and neck, liver or kidney cancer. This chain uses TRBV10-2 with TRBJ2-7; possible D gene TRBD2, 6 bases. The sample in question was CD4+ or CD8+ T cells sorted from blood, obtained in a trial of the OX40 agonist ivuxolimab. As DNA, the CDR3 is TGCGCCAGCATTCCCACCGGGGGAGGCCCCTACGAGCAGTACTTC. Residues: CASIPTGGGPYEQYF.